Listed below are T cell receptor beta chains from one sample, sequenced in a study of T cell repertoires in cytomegalovirus infection. TCRdb fed the reads into MiXCR, producing one record per CDR3 protein. This table holds hundreds of thousands of distinct CDR3 sequences, around a tenth found once. The specimen was PBMCs. The source of these receptors is a human donor in good health (CMV status not recorded). Some clones in this sample may be carry-over from other donors' samples. CDR3s include the opening cysteine and the closing phenylalanine or tryptophan. D genes are given only for firm matches. Some rows mark clone size as missing; the rest say once, few, many or name a class of expanded clone.

v_gene,j_gene,d_gene,len,abundance,CDR3nt,CDR3aa
TRBV7-2,TRBJ1-2,NA,15,many,TGTGCCAGCAGCCAATTGACATCCACCGTCTATGGCTACACCTTC,CASSQLTSTVYGYTF
TRBV28,TRBJ1-2,NA,9,NA,TGTGCCACCGGGGGAGGCTACACCTTC,CATGGGYTF
TRBV6-2/TRBV6-3,TRBJ2-1,TRBD2,16,many,TGTGCCAGCAGTTACTTAGCGGGAGGGCCGGGTAGTGAGCAGTTCTTC,CASSYLAGGPGSEQFF
TRBV7-8,TRBJ2-5,TRBD2,14,many,TGTGCCAGCAGGCAACGGGGGGGGAAAGAGACCCAGTACTTC,CASRQRGGKETQYF
TRBV11-2,TRBJ2-5,TRBD1,15,many,TGTGCCAGCAGCCCAGGGACAGGGGGCGATAAGACCCAGTACTTC,CASSPGTGGDKTQYF
TRBV29-1,TRBJ1-4,TRBD1,13,once,TGCAGCGCTACAGGGGCAACTAATGAAAAACTGTTTTTT,CSATGATNEKLFF
TRBV18,TRBJ2-1,TRBD1,17,NA,TGTGCCAGCTCACCACCGCCCTCCAGGGGGTCCTACTATGAGCAGTTCTTC,CASSPPPSRGSYYEQFF
TRBV6-6,TRBJ1-1,TRBD1,15,many,TGTGCCAGCAGTGTTACAGGGGCCCGAACCACTGAAGCTTTCTTT,CASSVTGARTTEAFF
TRBV7-2,TRBJ1-1,NA,13,many,TGTGCCAGCAGACTGCGAGGGCACACTGAAGCTTTCTTT,CASRLRGHTEAFF
TRBV27,TRBJ2-1,TRBD1,14,NA,TGTGCCAGCAGAAGAGGGGGCGTCTACAATGAGCAGTTCTTC,CASRRGGVYNEQFF
TRBV29-1,TRBJ2-3,NA,12,NA,TGCAGCGTCCCTAGGGGGAGAGATACGCAGTATTTT,CSVPRGRDTQYF
TRBV7-2,TRBJ2-1,TRBD2,13,many,TGTGCCAGCAGAAAACTAGCGGACAATGAGCAGTTCTTC,CASRKLADNEQFF
TRBV4-1,TRBJ2-7,TRBD1,14,few,TGCGCCAGCAGCGAGGGGACAGTCACCTACGAGCAGTACTTC,CASSEGTVTYEQYF
TRBV12-3/TRBV12-4,TRBJ1-1,NA,13,once,TGTGCCAGCACCTTATCGGTGAACACTGAAGCTTTCTTT,CASTLSVNTEAFF
TRBV24-1,TRBJ1-6,NA,19,few,TGTGCCACCAGTGATCGATTGATGACCGTCACTACTATCGAGTCACCCCTCCACTTT,CATSDRLMTVTTIESPLHF
TRBV29-1,TRBJ2-5,NA,13,many,TGCAGCGTTGCCCGACCTTTTGGAGAGACCCAGTACTTC,CSVARPFGETQYF